Listed here are 17 T cell receptor beta chains from one sample, sequenced in a study of blood T cells in healthy people across ages. Using a J-beta primer mix together with a sample-barcoded 5' primer, a second PCR was run for roughly 7 to 11 cycles. TCRdb itself ran the 5' RACE reads through MiXCR, one entry per CDR3 protein. Of around 850,000 distinct CDR3 sequences listed, under 40% are singletons. The sequencing input was blood. These receptors were collected from a man younger than 35 in good health.

This clonotype was seen many times. The J gene is TRBJ2-1, the V gene TRBV20-1, with D possibly matching TRBD2 (7 bases). Per the germline V gene, CDR1 is DFQATT and CDR2 is SNEGSKA (reference sequence). Trimming took off 3 bases at V and 0 bases at J, with 15 bases between the two ends. This CDR3 has 16 residues. For the CDR3, the DNA is TGCAGTGCTAGCGGGGGGCCGACGGGCTCCTACAATGAGCAGTTCTTC. Its protein product is CSASGGPTGSYNEQFF.

The chain's CDR3 is CSAWDRGPYSNQPQHF. As DNA, the CDR3 is TGCAGTGCTTGGGACAGGGGCCCCTATAGCAATCAGCCCCAGCATTTT. The chain carries TRBV20-1 and TRBJ1-5; 10 bases are a match to TRBD1. This CDR3 has 16 amino acids. The V segment lost 5 bases and the J segment 0 bases; nucleotides outside the gene matches: 7. CDR1 and CDR2 (germline): DFQATT, SNEGSKA (reference sequence).

The chain links TRBV25-1 to TRBJ1-4; 10 bases map to TRBD1. The CDR3 runs 15 residues. J lost 5 bases, V lost 6 bases, and 6 bases had no gene match. Germline V gene lookup returns CDR1 MGHDK and CDR2 SYGVNS. CDR3 bases: TGTGCCAGCAGAACCGGGACAGGGGCGAATGAAAAACTGTTTTTT. It is translated as CASRTGTGANEKLFF.

In the case of this clonotype: A much larger clone lies one base from this, so it may be a read error. The rearrangement links TRBV7-2 to TRBJ2-5, with D tentatively TRBD2 (7 bases). The CDR3 is 14 residues long. Germline CDR1 reads SGHTA; CDR2 reads FQGNSA. Trimming stripped 2 bases from V and 3 bases from J, with 10 bases between. The CDR3 DNA sequence: TGTGCCAGCAGCTTAAGCGGGGACAAAGAGACCCAGTACTTC. Its translation: CASSLSGDKETQYF.

This sequence joins TRBV11-2 and TRBJ2-7; 8 bases match TRBD2. The germline gives CDR1 SGHAT, CDR2 FQNNGV. The length of the CDR3 is 15 residues. The trim removed 0 bases at V and 6 bases at J, leaving 7 bases unmatched. The CDR3 sequence: CASSLDTRGGIEQYF. CDR3 nucleotides: TGTGCCAGCAGCTTAGATACCCGCGGGGGGATCGAGCAGTACTTC.

V is TRBV3-1 and J is TRBJ2-3; D not resolved. Trimming cost V 4 bases and J 0 bases, with 5 bases left between them. Germline V gene data show CDR1 as LGHDT and CDR2 as YNNKEL (reference sequence). This CDR3 has 13 amino acids. Written as DNA, the CDR3 is TGTGCCAGCAGCCCCTTTAGCACAGATACGCAGTATTTT. Residues: CASSPFSTDTQYF.

This clonotype was counted a few times. The J gene is TRBJ2-1, the V gene TRBV6-1, with 12 bases fitting TRBD2. Losses at the gene ends were 7 bases for V and 2 bases for J; bases not matched to a gene: 3. The CDR3 has 15 residues. CDR1 is MNHNS, CDR2 SASEGT, per germline. For the CDR3, the DNA is TGTGCCAGCACTCGGACTAGCGGGACCTACAATGAGCAGTTCTTC. It specifies CASTRTSGTYNEQFF.

This clonotype was seen a handful of times. V gene TRBV7-9 combines with J gene TRBJ2-7; 8 bases match TRBD1. This CDR3 comprises 13 residues. After removal of 5 bases from V and 7 bases from J, the junction contained 7 bases not matched to a gene. CDR1 and CDR2 from the germline V gene are SEHNR and FQNEAQ (reference sequence). The CDR3 protein is CASSQDRVGEQYF. The CDR3 region has the DNA TGTGCCAGCAGCCAGGACAGGGTCGGAGAGCAGTACTTC.

This clonotype occurred once. Here the CDR3 DNA reads TGCAGGGCCCGTGGGGGGCCAGGTGGCTACACCTTC. As protein: CRARGGPGGYTF. This sequence joins TRBV20-1 and TRBJ1-2; D may be TRBD1 (6 bases). CDR1 and CDR2 from the germline V gene are DFQATT and SNEGSKA (reference sequence). CDR3 length: 12 amino acids.

This clonotype was recorded a few times. The chain carries TRBV5-1 and TRBJ1-1; perhaps TRBD1 as D (5 bases). The CDR3 spans 16 residues. The V gene's germline CDR1 is SGHRS and CDR2 YFSETQ. Deletions cut 3 bases from V and 0 bases from J, with 15 bases between. The CDR3 loop is CASSSPYDSLNTEAFF. The CDR3 DNA follows: TGCGCCAGCAGCTCTCCGTATGACAGCTTGAACACTGAAGCTTTCTTT.

This clonotype appeared a few times. V and J are TRBV3-1 and TRBJ1-6; D perhaps matches TRBD1 (5 bases). CDR3 length equals 15 residues. CDR1 and CDR2 from the germline V gene are LGHDT and YNNKEL (reference sequence). Trimming removed 4 bases at V and 7 bases at J, with 14 bases between. The CDR3 region is CASSPPQGINSPLHF. The DNA for the CDR3 is TGTGCCAGCAGCCCCCCGCAGGGAATAAATTCACCCCTCCACTTT.

The chain recombines TRBV7-2 with TRBJ2-7; 10 nucleotides line up with TRBD2. From germline, CDR1 is SGHTA and CDR2 FQGNSA. This CDR3 has 15 amino acids. V gave up 4 bases and J gave up 2 bases; unmatched junction bases: 5. CDR3: CASSSQRGGPYEQYF. The CDR3 DNA is TGTGCCAGCAGCTCTCAGCGGGGGGGTCCCTACGAGCAGTACTTC.

The chain has TRBV12-3 or TRBV12-4 and TRBJ1-2; D gene ambiguous. This CDR3 has 13 residues. Trimming cost V 7 bases and J 7 bases, with 16 bases left between them. The CDR3 protein is CASTTGSAGGYTF. CDR3 in DNA: TGTGCCAGCACCACGGGCTCCGCGGGTGGCTACACCTTC.

This clonotype was detected a few times. The genes are TRBV4-2 and TRBJ2-6; 13 bases are shared with TRBD2. The CDR3 has 21 residues. The junction had 8 bases not matched to a gene; V was cut back by 0 bases and J by 0 bases. The V gene's germline CDR1 is LGHNA and CDR2 YNFKEQ. The CDR3 here is CASSQDGGLAGETSGANVLTF. CDR3 DNA sequence: TGTGCCAGCAGCCAAGATGGAGGACTAGCGGGGGAGACCTCTGGGGCCAACGTCCTGACTTTC.

This clonotype appeared a few times. The rearrangement uses TRBV12-3 or TRBV12-4 and TRBJ2-1; 9 positions match TRBD1. The V segment lost 3 bases and the J segment 5 bases; nucleotides outside the gene matches: 5. The CDR3 is 15 residues long. This CDR3 reads CASSFGDRENNEQFF. Here the CDR3 DNA reads TGTGCCAGCAGTTTCGGGGACAGGGAAAACAATGAGCAGTTCTTC.

Only one count was recorded for this clonotype. A much bigger clone sits one base away, suggesting this may be a read error. The conserved phenylalanine or tryptophan normally closing the CDR3 is absent here, so this likely arose from a read error. The V call is TRBV29-1, the J call TRBJ2-3; D is unclear. Germline loops: CDR1 SQVTM, CDR2 ANQGSEA. Trimming removed 4 bases at V and 1 base at J, with 3 bases between. This CDR3 has 11 residues. CDR3 sequence reads: CSVVGTDTQYL. The CDR3 coding sequence is TGCAGCGTTGTAGGCACAGATACGCAGTATCTT.

This clonotype was counted at least ten times. The V and J genes are TRBV20-1 and TRBJ2-3; 8 nucleotides agree with TRBD2. From germline, CDR1 is DFQATT and CDR2 SNEGSKA (reference sequence). The CDR3 is 14 amino acids. Trimming took 2 bases from V and 1 from J; bases not matched to a gene: 2. In nucleotides, the CDR3 is TGCAGTGCTAGACATAGCGGGGGCACAGATACGCAGTATTTT. Translation: CSARHSGGTDTQYF.